This TCR beta chain was obtained from a study of CD8 T cells in ankylosing spondylitis. Notes on this clonotype: The target antigen is unknown.

Study results and limitations: From matched ankylosing spondylitis synovial fluid, disease-linked clones were reportedly recovered at significantly enriched levels. Clones linked to the disease showed a CD8+ phenotype. They occurred at relatively low frequencies in peripheral blood.

For TCR beta, libraries came from quantitative 5'-RACE with molecular barcodes. TCRdb reanalysed the 5' RACE reads using MiXCR and keeps one entry per CDR3 protein. The sample holds 300,000 to 350,000 distinct CDR3 sequences; 14% to 15% are singletons and the top ten take about 1%. Germline trimming cut 5 bases from V and 2 bases from J; bases unmatched to any gene: 5. The CDR3 runs to 15 residues. The chain is built from TRBV12-3 or TRBV12-4 and TRBJ2-7; 11 bases match TRBD2. This receptor was identified in a male donor with ankylosing spondylitis or in good health (not recorded which). The sequencing input was blood, either unsorted or a sorted T cell fraction (not recorded which). The CDR3, as DNA: TGTGCCAGCAGTCAGAGACTAGCGGGGCCCTACGAGCAGTACTTC. Translated, it gives CASSQRLAGPYEQYF.